A selection of T cell receptor beta chains follows, all from one sample in a study of T cells after yellow fever vaccination. One entry per CDR3 protein results from TCRdb running MiXCR on the 5' RACE reads. The sample carries 50,000 to 60,000 distinct CDR3 sequences, 5.5% to 6% recorded once. Sequencing was performed on PBMCs, either bulk or a sorted T-cell subset (CD4+, CD8+, memory, or dextramer-sorted; not recorded which), taken on the day of the yellow fever booster vaccination. The receptors come from a man between 18 and 35 years old who received the YFV17D yellow fever vaccine. Each CDR3 is given with its conserved first and last residue. D genes are given only for firm matches. Clone sizes are given selectively: once, few, many, or a class where the clone is expanded.

clone size: .
CDR3 length: 15
V gene: TRBV4-1
D gene: TRBD1
J gene: TRBJ1-2
CDR3 protein: CASSQLDRGRGGYTF
CDR3 DNA: TGCGCCAGCAGCCAACTAGACAGGGGGAGAGGTGGCTACACCTTC

clone size: few
CDR3 length: 13
V gene: TRBV7-9
D gene: .
J gene: TRBJ1-1
CDR3 protein: CASAPPQGYEAFF
CDR3 DNA: TGTGCCAGTGCACCCCCACAGGGCTATGAAGCTTTCTTT

clone size: few
CDR3 length: 17
V gene: TRBV7-3
D gene: TRBD1
J gene: TRBJ2-2
CDR3 protein: CASSLAGGPLIPGELFF
CDR3 DNA: TGTGCCAGCAGCTTAGCAGGGGGCCCCCTAATTCCAGGGGAGCTGTTTTTT

clone size: .
CDR3 length: 15
V gene: TRBV4-1
D gene: .
J gene: TRBJ2-7
CDR3 protein: CASSQVSGSSYEQYF
CDR3 DNA: TGCGCCAGCAGCCAAGTATCAGGGAGCTCCTACGAGCAGTACTTC

clone size: few
CDR3 length: 14
V gene: TRBV2
D gene: TRBD1
J gene: TRBJ2-7
CDR3 protein: CASSETGGRYEQYF
CDR3 DNA: TGTGCCAGCAGTGAGACAGGGGGCCGATACGAGCAGTACTTC

clone size: few
CDR3 length: 15
V gene: TRBV15
D gene: .
J gene: TRBJ2-5
CDR3 protein: CATSRDLGRGETQYF
CDR3 DNA: TGTGCCACCAGCAGAGATCTCGGCAGGGGCGAGACCCAGTACTTC

clone size: .
CDR3 length: 17
V gene: TRBV7-9
D gene: TRBD2
J gene: TRBJ2-7
CDR3 protein: CASSPSELAGGVYEQYF
CDR3 DNA: TGTGCCAGCAGCCCAAGCGAACTAGCGGGGGGAGTTTACGAGCAGTACTTC

clone size: few
CDR3 length: 13
V gene: TRBV6-2/TRBV6-3
D gene: .
J gene: TRBJ1-2
CDR3 protein: CASTRDLNYGYTF
CDR3 DNA: TGTGCCAGCACTCGGGACCTTAACTATGGCTACACCTTC

clone size: many
CDR3 length: 15
V gene: TRBV4-1
D gene: TRBD2
J gene: TRBJ2-3
CDR3 protein: CASSPTSGVTDTQYF
CDR3 DNA: TGCGCCAGCAGCCCAACTAGCGGGGTCACAGATACGCAGTATTTT

clone size: many
CDR3 length: 15
V gene: TRBV5-1
D gene: .
J gene: TRBJ1-1
CDR3 protein: CASSLAGPMNTEAFF
CDR3 DNA: TGCGCCAGCAGCTTGGCAGGGCCAATGAACACTGAAGCTTTCTTT

clone size: .
CDR3 length: 16
V gene: TRBV7-3
D gene: .
J gene: TRBJ2-5
CDR3 protein: CASSLRARTAEETQYF
CDR3 DNA: TGTGCCAGCAGCTTAAGGGCCCGGACAGCCGAAGAGACCCAGTACTTC

clone size: few
CDR3 length: 14
V gene: TRBV5-1
D gene: .
J gene: TRBJ2-7
CDR3 protein: CASTFWQSSYEQYF
CDR3 DNA: TGCGCCAGCACCTTCTGGCAGTCTTCCTACGAGCAGTACTTC

clone size: .
CDR3 length: 17
V gene: TRBV12-3/TRBV12-4
D gene: .
J gene: TRBJ1-3
CDR3 protein: CASSFRFGRGSGNTIYF
CDR3 DNA: TGTGCCAGCAGTTTCCGATTTGGGAGGGGGAGTGGTAACACCATATATTTT

clone size: many
CDR3 length: 16
V gene: TRBV7-9
D gene: .
J gene: TRBJ2-2
CDR3 protein: CASSLYAGALTGELFF
CDR3 DNA: TGTGCCAGCAGCTTATACGCAGGGGCGCTTACCGGGGAGCTGTTTTTT

clone size: many
CDR3 length: 14
V gene: TRBV29-1
D gene: .
J gene: TRBJ2-3
CDR3 protein: CSVDVGNMVDTQYF
CDR3 DNA: TGCAGCGTTGACGTCGGAAATATGGTGGATACGCAGTATTTT

clone size: many
CDR3 length: 12
V gene: TRBV21-1
D gene: .
J gene: TRBJ1-2
CDR3 protein: CASSTGDHGYTF
CDR3 DNA: TGTGCCAGCAGCACAGGGGACCATGGCTACACCTTC

clone size: many
CDR3 length: 14
V gene: TRBV6-5
D gene: .
J gene: TRBJ2-5
CDR3 protein: CASSYSGSQETQYF
CDR3 DNA: TGTGCCAGCAGTTACTCGGGCAGCCAAGAGACCCAGTACTTC

clone size: many
CDR3 length: 18
V gene: TRBV6-2/TRBV6-3
D gene: .
J gene: TRBJ2-1
CDR3 protein: CASSYSVWGEDFYNEQFF
CDR3 DNA: TGTGCCAGCAGTTACTCGGTTTGGGGGGAAGATTTCTACAATGAGCAGTTCTTC

clone size: many
CDR3 length: 15
V gene: TRBV12-3/TRBV12-4
D gene: .
J gene: TRBJ2-7
CDR3 protein: CASSRDPLASYEQYF
CDR3 DNA: TGTGCCAGCAGTCGAGACCCCCTAGCCTCCTACGAGCAGTACTTC

clone size: many
CDR3 length: 15
V gene: TRBV6-5
D gene: TRBD1
J gene: TRBJ1-1
CDR3 protein: CASSPKTGRNTEAFF
CDR3 DNA: TGTGCCAGCAGCCCCAAGACAGGGCGGAACACTGAAGCTTTCTTT

clone size: many
CDR3 length: 14
V gene: TRBV4-3
D gene: .
J gene: TRBJ2-2
CDR3 protein: CASSQTVNTGELFF
CDR3 DNA: TGCGCCAGCAGCCAGACGGTGAACACCGGGGAGCTGTTTTTT

clone size: few
CDR3 length: 16
V gene: TRBV18
D gene: .
J gene: TRBJ2-2
CDR3 protein: CASSPQGVANTGELFF
CDR3 DNA: TGTGCCAGCTCACCACAAGGGGTGGCGAACACCGGGGAGCTGTTTTTT

clone size: .
CDR3 length: 15
V gene: TRBV7-3
D gene: .
J gene: TRBJ1-1
CDR3 protein: CASSAFLGTLSQAFF
CDR3 DNA: TGTGCCAGCAGCGCTTTTTTGGGGACCTTGTCGCAAGCTTTCTTT

clone size: few
CDR3 length: 15
V gene: TRBV4-1
D gene: .
J gene: TRBJ2-1
CDR3 protein: CASSHNLVAYNEQFF
CDR3 DNA: TGCGCCAGCAGCCACAACCTAGTGGCCTACAATGAGCAGTTCTTC

clone size: many
CDR3 length: 13
V gene: TRBV27
D gene: .
J gene: TRBJ2-7
CDR3 protein: CASPQGVSCEQYF
CDR3 DNA: TGTGCCAGCCCGCAGGGAGTTTCCTGCGAGCAGTACTTC

clone size: many
CDR3 length: 14
V gene: TRBV13
D gene: .
J gene: TRBJ1-2
CDR3 protein: CASSTRDNRIGYTF
CDR3 DNA: TGTGCCAGCAGCACCCGGGACAACAGAATAGGCTACACCTTC

clone size: .
CDR3 length: 14
V gene: TRBV7-9
D gene: .
J gene: TRBJ2-7
CDR3 protein: CASSLQRSLHEQYF
CDR3 DNA: TGTGCCAGCAGCTTACAGCGGTCTCTCCACGAGCAGTACTTC

clone size: .
CDR3 length: 15
V gene: TRBV9
D gene: .
J gene: TRBJ1-2
CDR3 protein: CASSVAVTLVGGYTF
CDR3 DNA: TGTGCCAGCAGCGTAGCTGTCACGCTAGTGGGTGGCTACACCTTC

clone size: .
CDR3 length: 17
V gene: TRBV5-1
D gene: .
J gene: TRBJ1-4
CDR3 protein: CASSLGVSGASNEKLFF
CDR3 DNA: TGCGCCAGCAGCTTGGGGGTTTCAGGGGCGTCTAATGAAAAACTGTTTTTT

clone size: few
CDR3 length: 16
V gene: TRBV2
D gene: .
J gene: TRBJ1-4
CDR3 protein: CASSDSPGNWNEKLFF
CDR3 DNA: TGTGCCAGCAGCGATTCCCCAGGGAACTGGAATGAAAAACTGTTTTTT

clone size: few
CDR3 length: 14
V gene: TRBV7-9
D gene: .
J gene: TRBJ1-1
CDR3 protein: CASSKPLMNTEAFF
CDR3 DNA: TGTGCCAGCAGCAAACCCCTCATGAACACTGAAGCTTTCTTT